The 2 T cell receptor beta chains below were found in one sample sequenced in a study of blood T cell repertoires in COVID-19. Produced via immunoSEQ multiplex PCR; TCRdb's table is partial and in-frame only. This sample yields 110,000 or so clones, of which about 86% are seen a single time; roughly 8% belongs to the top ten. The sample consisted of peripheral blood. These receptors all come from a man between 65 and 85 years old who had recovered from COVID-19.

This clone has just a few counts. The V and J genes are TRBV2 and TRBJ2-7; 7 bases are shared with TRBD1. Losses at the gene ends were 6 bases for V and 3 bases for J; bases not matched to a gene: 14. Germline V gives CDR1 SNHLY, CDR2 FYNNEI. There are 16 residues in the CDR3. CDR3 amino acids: CASSARQGGANYEQYF. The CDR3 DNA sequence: TGTGCCAGCAGCGCTCGACAGGGTGGGGCAAACTACGAGCAGTACTTC. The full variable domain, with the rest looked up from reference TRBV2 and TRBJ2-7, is EPEVTQTPSHQVTQMGQEVILRCVPISNHLYFYWYRQILGQKVEFLVSFYNNEISEKSEIFDDQFSVERPDGSNFTLKIRSTKLEDSAMYFCASSARQGGANYEQYFGPGTRLTVT.

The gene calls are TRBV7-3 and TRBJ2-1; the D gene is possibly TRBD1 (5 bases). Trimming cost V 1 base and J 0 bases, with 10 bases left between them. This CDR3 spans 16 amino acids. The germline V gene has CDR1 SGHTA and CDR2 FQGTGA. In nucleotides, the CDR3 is TGTGCCAGCAGCTTAAGTGCAGGGAACTCCTACAATGAGCAGTTCTTC. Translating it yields CASSLSAGNSYNEQFF.